The clone carrying this T cell receptor (beta chain) has a handful of counts. The antigen is unknown. Trimming shortened V by 5 bases and J by 4 bases, and 17 bases separated the two germline ends. The CDR3 extends over 15 amino acids. Germline lookup yields CDR1 SGHTA and CDR2 FQGNSA. This sample is drawn from a study of early T cells in non-severe SARS-CoV-2 infection. Notes on the study in general: CD4 and private specificities were missed by VDJdb matching, which favored anti-spike CD8 responses.

TCRdb re-analysed the 5' RACE reads in MiXCR, keeping a single row per CDR3 protein. Of 100,000 or so distinct CDR3 sequences detected, around 12% appear once; the ten largest clones hold about 5.7%. The genes are TRBV7-2 and TRBJ1-2, with D possibly being TRBD1 (6 bases). The sequence was obtained from an adult who was a healthcare worker with PCR-confirmed SARS-CoV-2 infection or an uninfected control (not recorded which). Sequences were obtained from whole blood. The CDR3 sequence is CASSPGGTRIYGYTF. As DNA, the CDR3 is TGTGCCAGCAGCCCAGGAGGGACACGTATCTATGGCTACACCTTC.